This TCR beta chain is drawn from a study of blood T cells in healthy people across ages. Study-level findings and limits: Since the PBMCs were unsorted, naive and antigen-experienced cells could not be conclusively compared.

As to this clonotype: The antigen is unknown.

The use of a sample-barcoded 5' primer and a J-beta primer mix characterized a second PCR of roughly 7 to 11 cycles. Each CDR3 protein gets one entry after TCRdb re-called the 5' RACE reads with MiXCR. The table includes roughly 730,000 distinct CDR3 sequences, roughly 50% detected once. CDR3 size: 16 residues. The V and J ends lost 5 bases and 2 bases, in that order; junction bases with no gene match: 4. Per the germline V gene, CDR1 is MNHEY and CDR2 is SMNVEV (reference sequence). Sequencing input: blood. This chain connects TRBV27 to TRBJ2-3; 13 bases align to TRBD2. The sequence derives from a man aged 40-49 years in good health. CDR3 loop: CASSPLAGGYTDTQYF. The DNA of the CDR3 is TGTGCCAGCAGTCCACTAGCGGGGGGGTACACAGATACGCAGTATTTT.